This TCR beta chain emerged from a study of CD8 T cells in ankylosing spondylitis. TCRdb re-analysed the 5' RACE reads in MiXCR, keeping a single row per CDR3 protein. The sample gives roughly 470,000 distinct CDR3 sequences, 20% to 30% of which show up once; 0.89% is in the top ten. Concerning this clonotype itself: Its antigen is still unknown.

General study findings and limits: It appeared that ankylosing spondylitis blood was characterized by a TCR beta motif of several highly homologous variants.

Trimming shortened V by 5 bases and J by 4 bases, and 22 bases separated the two germline ends. Looked up from germline, CDR1 is MNHEY and CDR2 is SMNVEV (reference sequence). The CDR3 covers 17 residues. The sequence was collected from a male donor with ankylosing spondylitis. This chain joins TRBV27 and TRBJ2-3; D tentatively reads TRBD1 or TRBD2 (5 bases each). Sequenced material: blood, either unsorted or a sorted T cell fraction (not recorded which). The CDR3: CASSPLGAGIVPDTQYF. The CDR3 nucleotides are TGTGCCAGCAGTCCCCTCGGGGCGGGTATAGTGCCAGATACGCAGTATTTT.